Given below is one T cell receptor beta chain in context. Its specificity is unknown. This record belongs to a study of cytomegalovirus exposure and HLA in healthy donors. Study-level information: Earlier sequencing of about 179 million T cells yielded 95 million to 120 million unique TCR beta sequences. Overall study results and limits: Some public TCRs appeared in many individuals, while most sequences were rare. Prior analysis indicated that the majority of TCR beta V segments exhibited productivity approximately 90% or approximately 30% of the time. Confirmation was obtained in vitro that a few CMV-associated chains are specific for CMV antigens.

J was trimmed by 3 bases and V by 4 bases; bases with no gene match: 3. The length of the CDR3 is 14 residues. Per the germline V gene, CDR1 is MNHEY and CDR2 is SVGAGI. Researchers ran the PCR with 60 Vbeta and 13 Jbeta primers. Sequenced by immunoSEQ multiplex PCR; TCRdb stores in-frame clones only, minus some. The sample has about 70,000 clones, about 63% seen once. The chain couples TRBV6-5 to TRBJ1-5; 7 bases align to TRBD1. This receptor was obtained from a man aged 40-55 years in good health and CMV-seropositive. The source material was PBMCs. The CDR3 region is CASSSTGVNQPQHF. As DNA, the CDR3 is TGTGCCAGCAGTTCCACAGGGGTCAATCAGCCCCAGCATTTT.